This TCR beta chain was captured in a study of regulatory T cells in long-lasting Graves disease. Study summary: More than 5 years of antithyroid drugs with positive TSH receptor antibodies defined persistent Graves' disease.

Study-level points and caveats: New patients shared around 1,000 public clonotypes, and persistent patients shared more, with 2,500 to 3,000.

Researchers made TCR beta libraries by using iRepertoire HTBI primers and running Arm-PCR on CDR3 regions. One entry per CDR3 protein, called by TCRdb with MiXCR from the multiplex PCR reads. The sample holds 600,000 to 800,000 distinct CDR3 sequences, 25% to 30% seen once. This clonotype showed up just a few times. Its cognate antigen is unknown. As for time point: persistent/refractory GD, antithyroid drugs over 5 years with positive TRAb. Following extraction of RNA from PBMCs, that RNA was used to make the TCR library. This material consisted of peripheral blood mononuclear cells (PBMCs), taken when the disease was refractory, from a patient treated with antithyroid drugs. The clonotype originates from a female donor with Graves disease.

This CDR3 reads CASTRSGSYEQYF. Here the CDR3 DNA reads TGTGCCAGCACCCGTAGCGGGAGCTACGAGCAGTACTTC. The V and J genes are TRBV6-1 and TRBJ2-7; 9 bases match TRBD2. This CDR3 has 13 amino acids. Germline V gene sequence: CDR1 MNHNS, CDR2 SASEGT. With 7 bases clipped from V and 3 bases from J, the junction kept 4 bases outside the gene matches.